Included here is one T cell receptor beta chain sequence, with context. The method was immunoSEQ multiplex PCR; TCRdb's version includes in-frame clones alone and lacks a portion of them. The table lists 50,000 to 65,000 clones, about nine tenths of them singletons. The data are from a study of T cell responses to AZD1222 COVID-19 vaccine. CDR1 and CDR2 (germline): KGHSH, LQKENI. CDR3 length: 14 residues. V was trimmed by 2 bases and J by 4 bases, leaving 11 bases between them. The rearrangement uses TRBV18 and TRBJ2-5; either TRBD1 or TRBD2 may fit D (6 bases each). The source material was peripheral blood, sampled 28 days after the second AZD1222 dose. The TCR was taken from an adult who received the AZD1222 COVID-19 vaccine. The CDR3 protein is CASSPRGAGETQYF. CDR3 sequence (DNA): TGTGCCAGCTCACCAAGGGGGGCCGGAGAGACCCAGTACTTC.